This T cell receptor (beta chain) came from a study of T cell repertoires in cytomegalovirus infection. About the research overall: CMV infection plus the matching HLA type was flagged by public TCR beta signatures. Study results and caveats: CMV-specific HLA-C-restricted TCR beta clonotypes dominated the ex vivo response.

The sample holds many counts of this clonotype. Its target is not known. Trimming at V came to 5 bases and at J to 7 bases, leaving 6 bases not matched to a gene. The CDR3 extends over 15 amino acids. The V gene's germline CDR1 is SGHVS and CDR2 FQNEAQ. One entry per CDR3 protein, called by TCRdb with MiXCR from the reads. The table records 250,000 to 350,000 distinct CDR3 sequences, about a quarter of them present only once. Material for sequencing was PBMCs. The origin of this receptor is a human donor in good health (CMV status not recorded). Some clones in this sample may be carry-over from other donors' samples. The chain joins TRBV7-8 to TRBJ2-7; 15 bases are shared with TRBD2. CDR3 coding DNA: TGTGCCAGCAGCCCACGGACTAGCGGGAGGGGAGAGCAGTACTTC. Encoded protein: CASSPRTSGRGEQYF.